This T cell receptor (beta chain) is drawn from a study of CD8+ T cells in alopecia areata. Study information: It was oral tofacitinib, at 5 to 10 mg twice daily, that treated patients received. Study observations and caveats: Baseline CD8+ expansion's link to response remains uncertain, as there was one nonresponder. With patients, TCR sharing proved less clear than in mice, a difference possibly related to HLA.

This clone has more than one count but fewer than ten. The antigen is undetermined. This sample's treatment: oral pan-JAK inhibitor, 5-10 mg twice daily. Sorting separated CD4+ and CD8+ T cells out of PBMCs. V shed 8 bases and J 8 bases; nucleotides not matched to a gene: 9. In germline, CDR1 is SGHAT, CDR2 FQNNGV. CDR3 length equals 14 residues. RNA, once extracted, was reverse transcribed into cDNA for use as the sequencing template. Assay: immunoSEQ multiplex PCR; the TCRdb copy retains only in-frame clones and omits some. The data show about 200,000 clones, 64% seen once. This sequence originates from a human donor with alopecia areata. The input for sequencing was CD4+ T cells sorted from blood, taken at week 4, from a patient treated with tofacitinib. This chain joins TRBV11-2 and TRBJ2-1; 10 nucleotides agree with TRBD2. The CDR3 here is CASGQRGGFDEQFF. CDR3 DNA sequence: TGTGCCAGCGGACAGCGGGGGGGCTTCGATGAGCAGTTCTTC.